This T cell receptor beta chain came from a study of T cells in Graves' hyperthyroidism and ophthalmopathy. Notes on this clonotype: No antigen is known for it.

Using RNA transcripts as the source, TCR beta CDR3 regions were amplified. RT-PCR in the first round (using the HTBI primer set) targeted the TCR CDR3. Using its own MiXCR run on the multiplex PCR reads, TCRdb lists one record per CDR3 protein. The data show around 300,000 distinct CDR3 sequences, with around a fifth seen just once and 35% to 45% held by the top ten. General study results and limits: Blood also carried most thyroid clonotypes expanded above 0.001.

CDR1 is MDHEN, CDR2 SYDVKM, per germline. Trimming removed 6 bases from V and 0 bases from J, with 15 bases in between. This CDR3 spans 17 amino acids. Sequences were obtained from blood. V is TRBV28 and J is TRBJ1-6; D possibly corresponds to TRBD1 (6 bases). The clonotype originates from a man in his fifties with Graves' ophthalmopathy. The CDR3 region has the DNA TGTGCCAGCAGGCTTACAGGGCGAGGCTCCTATAATTCACCCCTCCACTTT. Translating gives CASRLTGRGSYNSPLHF.